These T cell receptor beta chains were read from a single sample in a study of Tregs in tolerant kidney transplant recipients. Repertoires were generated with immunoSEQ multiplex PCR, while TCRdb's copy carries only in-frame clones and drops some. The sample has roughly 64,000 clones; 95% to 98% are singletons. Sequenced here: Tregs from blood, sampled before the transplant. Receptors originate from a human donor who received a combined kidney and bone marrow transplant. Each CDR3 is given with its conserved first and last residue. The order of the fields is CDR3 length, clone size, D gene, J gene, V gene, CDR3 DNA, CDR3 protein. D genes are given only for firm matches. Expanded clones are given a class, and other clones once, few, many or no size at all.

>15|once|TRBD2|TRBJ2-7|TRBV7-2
TGTGCCAGCAGCTTAAAAAGCGGGGGGTTTTGGGAGCAGTACTTC
CASSLKSGGFWEQYF
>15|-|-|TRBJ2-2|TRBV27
TGTGCCACCTCTACCCTCGGAGGGAAGGGCGGGGAGCTGTTTTTT
CATSTLGGKGGELFF
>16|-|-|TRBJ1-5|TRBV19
TGTGCCAGTAGTATGGTCAGGTCAGGGATCAATCAGCCCCAGCATTTT
CASSMVRSGINQPQHF
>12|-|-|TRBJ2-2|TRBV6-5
TGTGCCAGTATTATCCGGTCCGGGGAGCTGTTTTTT
CASIIRSGELFF
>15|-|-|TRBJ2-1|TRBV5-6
TGTGCCAGCAGCTTGGACGGGGAACCCTACAATGAGCAGTTCTTC
CASSLDGEPYNEQFF
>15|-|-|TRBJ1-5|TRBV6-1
TGTGCCAGCAGTCCCACCAGGGGAAGCAATCAGCCCCAGCATTTT
CASSPTRGSNQPQHF
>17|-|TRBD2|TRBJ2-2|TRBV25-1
TGTGCCAGCAGTCGAGAGGCTAGCGGGGGTTGGATGCGGGAGCTGTTTTTT
CASSREASGGWMRELFF
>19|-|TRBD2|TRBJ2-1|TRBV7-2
TGTGCCAGCAGTTCAAAGTGGTCTAGCGGTCCTACCTCCTACAATGAGCAGTTCTTC
CASSSKWSSGPTSYNEQFF
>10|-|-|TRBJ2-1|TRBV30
TGTGCCTGGAGCCAGCGAGAGCAGTTCTTC
CAWSQREQFF
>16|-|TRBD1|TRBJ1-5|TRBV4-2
TGTGCCAGCAGCCTAAAAGGACAGGGGATACATCAGCCCCAGCATTTT
CASSLKGQGIHQPQHF
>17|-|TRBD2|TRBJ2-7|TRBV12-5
TGTGCTAGTGGTCCGGGGACTAGCGGGTTCAAATACTACGAGCAGTACTTC
CASGPGTSGFKYYEQYF
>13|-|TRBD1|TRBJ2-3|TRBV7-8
TGTGCCAGCAGACGAACACAGGGGTCAGGGCAGTATTTT
CASRRTQGSGQYF
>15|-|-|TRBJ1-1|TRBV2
TGTGCCAGCAGTGAAGGGGGGGGAGGCGTCACTGAAGCTTTCTTT
CASSEGGGGVTEAFF
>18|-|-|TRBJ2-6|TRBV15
TGTGCCACCAGCAGACCGGGACGGGGGAGCTCTGGGGCCAACGTCCTGACTTTC
CATSRPGRGSSGANVLTF
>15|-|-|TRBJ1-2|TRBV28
TGTGCCAGCAGTTTTGTACAGTCCTTTGGCTATGGCTACACCTTC
CASSFVQSFGYGYTF
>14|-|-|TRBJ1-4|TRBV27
TGTGCCAGCAGTTTGTTCCAGGGGAATGAAAAACTGTTTTTT
CASSLFQGNEKLFF
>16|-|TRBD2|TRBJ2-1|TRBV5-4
TGTGCCAGCAGCCCGGCCGGCGGGGGGGGTTACAATGAGCAGTTCTTC
CASSPAGGGGYNEQFF
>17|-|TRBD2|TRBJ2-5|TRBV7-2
TGTGCCAGCAGCTCTATGGGACTAGCGGGAGTAGGAGAGACCCAGTACTTC
CASSSMGLAGVGETQYF
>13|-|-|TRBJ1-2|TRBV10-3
TGTGCCATCATCATGGGGGGGAACTATGGCTACACCTTC
CAIIMGGNYGYTF
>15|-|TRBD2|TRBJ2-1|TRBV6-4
TGTGCCAGCAGGGCAGGGACTAGCGGGGTAAATGAGCAGTTCTTC
CASRAGTSGVNEQFF
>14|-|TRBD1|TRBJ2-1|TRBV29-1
TGCAGCGCACTCGGGACAGTGTTCTACAATGAGCAGTTCTTC
CSALGTVFYNEQFF
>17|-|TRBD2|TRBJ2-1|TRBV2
TGTGCCAGCAGTTTCCTTCCGGGACTAGCGGGAGGGAATGAGCAGTTCTTC
CASSFLPGLAGGNEQFF
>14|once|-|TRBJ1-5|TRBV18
TGTGCCAGCTCACGCCAGGGCAGGGAACAGCCCCAGCATTTT
CASSRQGREQPQHF
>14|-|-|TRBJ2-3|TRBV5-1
TGCGCCAGCAGCTCGGCACAGGGCACAGATACGCAGTATTTT
CASSSAQGTDTQYF
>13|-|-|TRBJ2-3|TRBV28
TGTGCCAGCAGTTTTCCAGGGTCAGATACGCAGTATTTT
CASSFPGSDTQYF
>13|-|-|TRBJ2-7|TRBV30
TGTGCCTGGACCCCCAGGGGCTGGTACGAGCAGTACTTC
CAWTPRGWYEQYF
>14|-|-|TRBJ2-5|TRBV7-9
TGTGCCAGCACCAAGAGTGGGACACAAGAGACCCAGTACTTC
CASTKSGTQETQYF
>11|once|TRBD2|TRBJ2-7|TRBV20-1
TGCAGTGTGACGGGACTAGTTCGACGGTACTTC
CSVTGLVRRYF
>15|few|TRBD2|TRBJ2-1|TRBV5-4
TGTGCCAGCAGCAGACGGGGGGACCTCTACAATGAGCAGTTCTTC
CASSRRGDLYNEQFF
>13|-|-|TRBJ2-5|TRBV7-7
TGTGCCAGCAGCTTAGGACAGCAAGAGACCCAGTACTTC
CASSLGQQETQYF
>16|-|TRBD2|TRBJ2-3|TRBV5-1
TGCGCCAGCAGCTTGGTTCTAGCGGGGGGCGTTGATACGCAGTATTTT
CASSLVLAGGVDTQYF
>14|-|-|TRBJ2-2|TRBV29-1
TGCAGCGTGGGCCCCCAGAGGAACACCGGGGAGCTGTTTTTT
CSVGPQRNTGELFF
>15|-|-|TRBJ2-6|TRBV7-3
TGTGCCAGCAGCCCCGGGGGATCTGGGGCCAACGTCCTGACTTTC
CASSPGGSGANVLTF
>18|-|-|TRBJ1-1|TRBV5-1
TGCGCCAGCAGCTTGGTGATTGTTTCGGACAGAATGAACACTGAAGCTTTCTTT
CASSLVIVSDRMNTEAFF
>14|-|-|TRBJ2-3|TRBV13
TGTGCCAGCAGCCTAGTAGTGTTAAGAGATACGCAGTATTTT
CASSLVVLRDTQYF
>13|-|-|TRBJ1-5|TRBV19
TGTGCCAGTAGCCCCGACGGGGATCAGCCCCAGCATTTT
CASSPDGDQPQHF
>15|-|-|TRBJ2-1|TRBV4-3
TGCGCCAGCAGCCAAGATCTTGGACTAACGAATGAGCAGTTCTTC
CASSQDLGLTNEQFF
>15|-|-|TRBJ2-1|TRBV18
TGTGCCAGCTCACCAGCGGCCTTCGGTGGAGATGAGCAGTTCTTC
CASSPAAFGGDEQFF
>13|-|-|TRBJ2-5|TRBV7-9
TGTGCCAGCAGCCCCCGGGACCAAGAGACCCAGTACTTC
CASSPRDQETQYF
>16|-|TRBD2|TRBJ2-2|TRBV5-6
TGTGCCAGCAGCTTGTTGAGCGGGGGGGCTGGCGGGGAGCTGTTTTTT
CASSLLSGGAGGELFF
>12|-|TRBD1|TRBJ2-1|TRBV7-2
TGTGCCAGCAGCTTGGACAGGGTAGAGCAGTTCTTC
CASSLDRVEQFF
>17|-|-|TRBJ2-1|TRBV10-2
TGCGCCAGCAGTAGGGTCGGGGGTTCGGGCTCCTACAATGAGCAGTTCTTC
CASSRVGGSGSYNEQFF
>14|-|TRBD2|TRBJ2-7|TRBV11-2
TGTGCCAGCAGCTTAAATAGCGGGTTCTACGAGCAGTACTTC
CASSLNSGFYEQYF
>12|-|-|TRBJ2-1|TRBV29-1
TGCAGCGTAGTATACCAGGGTGGTGAGCAGTTCTTC
CSVVYQGGEQFF
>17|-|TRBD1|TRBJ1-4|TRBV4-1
TGCGCCAGCAGCCAGGCCTTAACTAACAGGGGGAATGAAAAACTGTTTTTT
CASSQALTNRGNEKLFF
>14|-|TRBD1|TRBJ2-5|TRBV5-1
TGCGCCAGCAGCCTGACAGGGCGACAAGAGACCCAGTACTTC
CASSLTGRQETQYF
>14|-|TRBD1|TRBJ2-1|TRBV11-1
TGTGCCAGCAGCTTAGGACAGGGGAGGAATGAGCAGTTCTTC
CASSLGQGRNEQFF
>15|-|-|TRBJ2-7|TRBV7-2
TGTGCCAGCAGCTTATCCGGCGGGGTGATCTACGAGCAGTACTTC
CASSLSGGVIYEQYF
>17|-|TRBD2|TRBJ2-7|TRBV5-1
TGCGCCAGCAGCTTTAGGAGCGGGGGGGCCGGTACCTACGAGCAGTACTTC
CASSFRSGGAGTYEQYF
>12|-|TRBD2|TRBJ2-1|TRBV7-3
TGTGCCAGCAGCTCGGGAGGCCGCCTCAGGTTCTTC
CASSSGGRLRFF
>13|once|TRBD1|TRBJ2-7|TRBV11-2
TGTGCCAGCAGCTCAGACAGGGGCACCGAGCAGTACTTC
CASSSDRGTEQYF
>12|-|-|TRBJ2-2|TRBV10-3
TGTGCCATCGCAGGGGGGACCGGGGAGCTGTTTTTT
CAIAGGTGELFF
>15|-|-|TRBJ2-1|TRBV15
TGTGCCACCAGCAGCCTGGACAGTAGATTCAATGAGCAGTTCTTC
CATSSLDSRFNEQFF